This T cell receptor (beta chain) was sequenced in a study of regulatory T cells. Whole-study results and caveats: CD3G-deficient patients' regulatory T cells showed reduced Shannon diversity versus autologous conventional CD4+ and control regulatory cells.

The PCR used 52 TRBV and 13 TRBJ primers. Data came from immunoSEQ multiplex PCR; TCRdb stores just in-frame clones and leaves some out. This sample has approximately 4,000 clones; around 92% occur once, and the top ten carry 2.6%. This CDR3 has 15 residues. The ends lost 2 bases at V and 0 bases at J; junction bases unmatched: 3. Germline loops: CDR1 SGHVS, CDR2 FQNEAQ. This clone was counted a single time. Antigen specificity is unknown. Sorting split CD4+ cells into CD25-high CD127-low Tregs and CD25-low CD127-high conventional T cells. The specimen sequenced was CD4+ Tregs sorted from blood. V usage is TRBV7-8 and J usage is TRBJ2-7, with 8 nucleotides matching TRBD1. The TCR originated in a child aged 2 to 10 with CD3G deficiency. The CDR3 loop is CASSLNDRGSYEQYF. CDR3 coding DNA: TGTGCCAGCAGCTTAAACGACAGGGGCTCCTACGAGCAGTACTTC. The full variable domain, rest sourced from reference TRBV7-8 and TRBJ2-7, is GAGVSQSPRYKVAKRGQDVALRCDPISGHVSLFWYQQALGQGPEFLTYFQNEAQLDKSGLPSDRFFAERPEGSVSTLKIQRTQQEDSAVYLCASSLNDRGSYEQYFGPGTRLTVT.